The 22 T cell receptor beta chains presented below share a single source sample, sequenced in a study of response to subunit inactivated influenza vaccine. TCRdb passed the RT-PCR reads through MiXCR, listing each CDR3 protein once. The sample lists 530,000 or so distinct CDR3 sequences, about 25% occurring once. Sequencing was performed on CD4+ T cells sorted from PBMCs, taken 5 days after vaccination. These receptors originate from a man between 45 and 60 years old who received an inactivated influenza vaccine.

The genes are TRBV7-2 and TRBJ2-5; D unresolved. The V gene's germline CDR1 is SGHTA and CDR2 FQGNSA. This CDR3 region has 13 residues. Trimming stripped 7 bases from V and 3 bases from J, with 12 bases between. CDR3 coding DNA: TGTGCCAGCAACCTAGGGTTGGAAGAGACCCAGTACTTC. Amino acid sequence: CASNLGLEETQYF.

This rearrangement joins TRBV7-3 to TRBJ2-1; possible D gene TRBD1, 6 bases. Trimming pared 5 bases from V and 7 bases from J, leaving 21 bases between. CDR1 and CDR2 (germline): SGHTA, FQGTGA. This CDR3 contains 16 residues. In DNA, the CDR3 is TGTGCCAGCAGCACCTCCGGGACACTGACGGAAAATGAGCAGTTCTTC. It yields the protein CASSTSGTLTENEQFF.

This chain links TRBV6-2 or TRBV6-3 with TRBJ2-7, with TRBD2 identical over 9 bases. V shed 0 bases, J shed 0 bases, and the junction held 3 bases outside the gene matches. CDR3 length: 16 amino acids. CDR1 and CDR2 from the germline V gene are MNHEY and SVGEGT. In DNA, the CDR3 is TGTGCCAGCAGTTACTCGGATAGCGGGAGCTCCTACGAGCAGTACTTC. It encodes CASSYSDSGSSYEQYF.

The chain combines TRBV3-1 with TRBJ1-6; unclear D gene. This CDR3 spans 14 amino acids. Germline assignment: CDR1 LGHDT and CDR2 YNNKEL (reference sequence). Trimming removed 3 bases at V and 5 bases at J, with 8 bases between. In DNA, the CDR3 is TGTGCCAGCAGCCAGGGAGGGAATAATTCACCCCTCCACTTT. Translated: CASSQGGNNSPLHF.

The V call is TRBV20-1, the J call TRBJ2-5; D is perhaps TRBD2 (6 bases). The CDR3 covers 16 residues. The V and J ends lost 0 bases and 5 bases respectively, with 19 bases between them. Germline CDR1 reads DFQATT; CDR2 reads SNEGSKA (reference sequence). This CDR3 reads CSARDLSGDWTETQYF. The CDR3 DNA is TGCAGTGCTAGAGACCTTTCCGGGGACTGGACGGAGACCCAGTACTTC.

This clonotype was found a few times. The rearrangement joins TRBV18 to TRBJ2-7; D unclear. CDR1 is KGHSH and CDR2 is LQKENI in the germline V gene. V lost 4 bases and J 5 bases, leaving 9 bases between the germline ends. The CDR3 runs 12 residues. For the CDR3, the DNA is TGTGCCAGCTCACTCCAGACGGACGAGCAGTACTTC. Protein sequence: CASSLQTDEQYF.

V usage is TRBV28 and J usage is TRBJ1-2, with a possible D match to TRBD1 (6 bases). Looked up from germline, CDR1 is MDHEN and CDR2 is SYDVKM. This CDR3 is 13 amino acids long. Trimming removed 5 bases at V and 8 bases at J, with 15 bases between. Here the CDR3 reads CASSSTDSAGYTF. The CDR3 coding sequence is TGTGCCAGCAGTAGTACGGACAGCGCCGGCTACACCTTC.

This clonotype has just a few counts. This chain joins TRBV7-9 and TRBJ2-5; TRBD1 matches 9 bases. Germline V gene sequence: CDR1 SEHNR, CDR2 FQNEAQ (reference sequence). Trimming removed 4 bases from V and 7 bases from J; junction bases left unmatched: 16. The CDR3 has 17 amino acids. The CDR3 region has the DNA TGTGCCAGCAGCTCTCGACTCCGGGACAGGGTCCGGGGGACCCAGTACTTC. Translation: CASSSRLRDRVRGTQYF.

The chain combines TRBV4-2 with TRBJ1-1; TRBD1 aligns across 9 bases. The CDR3 runs 13 residues. Germline V lookup: CDR1 LGHNA, CDR2 YNFKEQ. Trimming took 2 bases from V and 8 from J; bases not matched to a gene: 3. Here the CDR3 DNA reads TGTGCCAGCAGCCAAACAGGGGGCTTCGAAGCTTTCTTT. It specifies CASSQTGGFEAFF.

CDR3: CASSPDRVGNHF. The CDR3 nucleotides are TGTGCCAGCAGCCCGGACAGGGTGGGGAACCACTTT. The chain has TRBV28 and TRBJ1-6; 8 bases map to TRBD1. The CDR3 is made up of 12 amino acids. V was clipped by 6 bases and J by 18 bases; unmatched bases: 10. Per germline, CDR1 MDHEN and CDR2 SYDVKM.

This rearrangement joins TRBV29-1 to TRBJ1-2; TRBD1 aligns across 7 bases. After removal of 6 bases from V and 0 bases from J, the junction contained 4 bases not matched to a gene. This CDR3 comprises 13 residues. Germline V CDR1 and CDR2: SQVTM, ANQGSEA. The CDR3 sequence is CSVSTGANYGYTF. In nucleotides, the CDR3 is TGCAGCGTCTCCACAGGGGCTAACTATGGCTACACCTTC.

J is TRBJ1-1 and V is TRBV18; D is possibly TRBD1 (6 bases). This CDR3 contains 14 residues. Germline assignment: CDR1 KGHSH and CDR2 LQKENI. V was pared by 4 bases and J by 5 bases, with 14 bases between. The CDR3 DNA reads TGTGCCAGCTCACAGCGGACAGTAACAACTGAAGCTTTCTTT. It encodes CASSQRTVTTEAFF.

The sample holds many counts of this clonotype. This chain uses TRBV15 with TRBJ2-7; possibly TRBD1 for D (6 bases). CDR1 and CDR2 (germline): LNHNV, YYDKDF (reference sequence). Trimming left V 0 bases short and J 7 bases short, with 16 bases between. This CDR3 has 15 residues. CDR3 sequence reads: CATSRDSAGQGEQYF. For the CDR3, the DNA is TGTGCCACCAGCAGAGATTCGGCAGGGCAGGGGGAGCAGTACTTC.

The chain joins TRBV4-3 to TRBJ1-4; a weak D match, TRBD1 (5 bases). The CDR3 extends over 15 amino acids. Germline V gene lookup returns CDR1 LGHNA and CDR2 YSLEER. The V end lost 1 base, the J end lost 7 bases, and 13 bases lay between the germline ends. CDR3 coding DNA: TGCGCCAGCAGCCAAGCAGGGAGTCTCACTGAAAAACTGTTTTTT. Translating gives CASSQAGSLTEKLFF.

This clonotype has a handful of counts. The CDR3: CASSYAWNTEAFF. The CDR3 DNA reads TGTGCCAGCAGTTACGCATGGAACACTGAAGCTTTCTTT. The gene calls are TRBV6-2 or TRBV6-3 and TRBJ1-1; D is ambiguous. The CDR3 extends over 13 amino acids. The V gene lost 2 bases and the J gene lost 1 base, with 5 bases spanning the gap. Germline CDR1 reads MNHEY; CDR2 reads SVGEGT.

The rearrangement uses TRBV6-1 and TRBJ2-2, with 13 bases that match TRBD2. Trimming took 6 bases from V and 3 from J; bases not matched to a gene: 7. This CDR3 contains 17 residues. Per the germline V gene, CDR1 is MNHNS and CDR2 is SASEGT. The CDR3 reads CASRRTSGRRDTGELFF. Here the CDR3 DNA reads TGTGCCAGCAGGAGGACTAGCGGGAGACGAGACACCGGGGAGCTGTTTTTT.

This clonotype turned up a few times. This chain joins TRBV19 and TRBJ2-5; no firm D call. Germline CDR1 and CDR2: LNHDA and SQIVND (reference sequence). This CDR3 spans 16 amino acids. Trimming stripped 6 bases from V and 2 bases from J, with 19 bases between. The CDR3 loop is CASRGENRDSQETQYF. CDR3 nucleotide sequence: TGTGCCAGTAGGGGCGAGAACAGAGATTCTCAAGAGACCCAGTACTTC.

In its sample, this clonotype was seen a few times. The chain combines TRBV6-1 with TRBJ1-1; D gene unclear. Trimming left V 5 bases short and J 5 bases short, with 15 bases between. Germline assignment: CDR1 MNHNS and CDR2 SASEGT. This CDR3 spans 14 amino acids. The CDR3 DNA sequence: TGTGCCAGCAGTCCCCCTACTTTCCGGACTGAAGCTTTCTTT. It codes for CASSPPTFRTEAFF.

In its sample, this clonotype was seen a few times. V gene TRBV6-5 combines with J gene TRBJ1-5; D is possibly TRBD1 (5 bases). CDR3 length: 14 residues. Germline V gives CDR1 MNHEY, CDR2 SVGAGI. The V gene lost 7 bases and the J gene lost 4 bases, with 14 bases spanning the gap. In nucleotides, the CDR3 is TGTGCCAGCACTTTGGGGGGGGGTAATCAGCCCCAGCATTTT. Its protein is CASTLGGGNQPQHF.

CDR3 nucleotides: TGTGCCAGCAGTTACTCTCGCTACAATGAGCAGTTCTTC. As protein: CASSYSRYNEQFF. V is TRBV6-2 or TRBV6-3 and J is TRBJ2-1; D not resolved. Per the germline V gene, CDR1 is MNHEY and CDR2 is SVGEGT. V was pared by 0 bases and J by 3 bases, with 3 bases between. This CDR3 is 13 amino acids long.

This clonotype was seen a handful of times. This rearrangement joins TRBV4-1 to TRBJ1-6; 8 bases line up with TRBD1. Germline lookup yields CDR1 MGHRA and CDR2 YSYEKL. The CDR3 has 16 amino acids. The J segment lost 9 bases and the V segment lost 0 bases, leaving 7 bases of the junction unmatched. CDR3 sequence reads: CASSQEARGRGSPLHF. For the CDR3, the DNA is TGCGCCAGCAGCCAAGAAGCCAGGGGGCGAGGTTCACCCCTCCACTTT.

This clonotype appeared a few times. V usage is TRBV29-1 and J usage is TRBJ1-3; the D gene is possibly TRBD1 (6 bases). Trimming cost V 7 bases and J 3 bases, with 16 bases left between them. Germline V lookup: CDR1 SQVTM, CDR2 ANQGSEA. The CDR3 consists of 14 residues. CDR3 sequence (DNA): TGCAGCGCAGAATTGGGGGCGCATGGAAACACCATATATTTT. Protein: CSAELGAHGNTIYF.